The 28 T cell receptor beta chains below were found in one sample sequenced in a study of shared clonotypes between healthy human individuals. The repertoire was sequenced with immunoSEQ multiplex PCR; TCRdb's copy has only in-frame clones and lacks some. The top ten hold about 0.39% of the sample, which has roughly 2,500,000 clones, approximately 93% seen once. Material: naive CD4+ T cells from PBMCs. Subset denoted: CD45RA+ positively selected. Receptors originate from a man aged 18-30 years in good health. Some clones in this sample may be carry-over from other donors' samples.

The chain uses TRBV7-8 and TRBJ2-2; TRBD1 matches 12 bases. CDR1 and CDR2 from the germline V gene are SGHVS and FQNEAQ. This CDR3 comprises 16 residues. V dropped 5 bases and J dropped 7; count of bases not matched to a gene: 8. CDR3 nucleotides: TGTGCCAGCAGCCCCGGGACAGGGGGCTTAGGCGGGGAGCTGTTTTTT. Its protein is CASSPGTGGLGGELFF.

The chain is built from TRBV7-3 and TRBJ2-5, with a weak D call TRBD1 (6 bases). The length of the CDR3 is 15 residues. V lost 3 bases, J lost 2 bases, and 13 bases lay in between. Germline CDR1 is SGHTA and CDR2 is FQGTGA. The CDR3 spells CASSFNGQPQETQYF. DNA of the CDR3: TGTGCCAGCAGCTTTAACGGACAGCCACAAGAGACCCAGTACTTC.

This chain links TRBV28 with TRBJ2-3; 8 bases fit TRBD1. CDR1 and CDR2 from the germline V gene are MDHEN and SYDVKM. The J segment lost 2 bases and the V segment lost 5 bases, leaving 9 bases of the junction unmatched. This CDR3 spans 16 amino acids. CDR3 amino acids: CASSVPGQGITDTQYF. CDR3 bases: TGTGCCAGCAGTGTCCCCGGACAGGGAATCACAGATACGCAGTATTTT.

The V and J genes are TRBV5-4 and TRBJ2-1; D possibly corresponds to TRBD1 (5 bases). The CDR3 consists of 16 residues. V gave up 7 bases and J gave up 3 bases, with 20 bases separating them. CDR1 and CDR2 from the germline V gene are SGHNT and YYREEE (reference sequence). The CDR3: CASGPGNGQNYNEQFF. CDR3 DNA: TGTGCCAGCGGCCCCGGAAATGGACAAAACTACAATGAGCAGTTCTTC.

The chain combines TRBV5-1 with TRBJ2-1, with TRBD1 matching over 9 bases. The CDR3 has 13 amino acids. V dropped 6 bases and J dropped 7; count of bases not matched to a gene: 5. The germline V gene encodes CDR1 SGHRS and CDR2 YFSETQ. CDR3 sequence: CASTSDRGNEQFF. DNA for the CDR3: TGCGCCAGCACTTCGGACAGGGGAAATGAGCAGTTCTTC.

Comment on this clone: Other nucleotide sequences in the sample specify the same CDR3. The chain joins TRBV6-5 to TRBJ1-4; 9 nucleotides line up with TRBD1. The ends lost 4 bases at V and 8 bases at J; junction bases unmatched: 5. The germline gives CDR1 MNHEY, CDR2 SVGAGI. The CDR3 has 14 residues. CDR3 protein: CASSSRQGGEKLFF. The CDR3 DNA sequence: TGTGCCAGCAGTTCCAGACAGGGGGGCGAAAAACTGTTTTTT.

CDR3 DNA sequence: TGTGCCAGTAGTGCCCGTCAGGGAGACGGAAACATTCAGTACTTC. Translating gives CASSARQGDGNIQYF. This chain uses TRBV19 with TRBJ2-4; D possibly uses TRBD1 or TRBD2 (5 bases each). The length of the CDR3 is 15 residues. Germline V gene sequence: CDR1 LNHDA, CDR2 SQIVND (reference sequence). The V end lost 5 bases, the J end lost 6 bases, and 17 bases lay between the germline ends.

This rearrangement joins TRBV5-5 to TRBJ1-1, with TRBD1 identical over 7 bases. J lost 10 bases, V lost 0 bases, and 9 bases had no gene match. The CDR3 sequence is 14 residues long. Germline loops: CDR1 SGHKS, CDR2 YYEKEE (reference sequence). The CDR3 region is CASSLVTGTLGAFF. CDR3 DNA: TGTGCCAGCAGCTTGGTGACAGGGACCCTCGGAGCTTTCTTT.

This chain uses TRBV28 with TRBJ2-4; D not resolved. Germline-derived CDR1 and CDR2 are MDHEN and SYDVKM. With 5 bases removed from V and 6 bases from J, the gap between germline ends came to 11 bases. The CDR3 runs to 13 residues. CDR3 nucleotide sequence: TGTGCCAGCAGTGCCCGGGCCGTAAACATTCAGTACTTC. This sequence encodes CASSARAVNIQYF. The variable domain in full, completed from reference TRBV28 and TRBJ2-4, reads DVKVTQSSRYLVKRTGEKVFLECVQDMDHENMFWYRQDPGLGLRLIYFSYDVKMKEKGDIPEGYSVSREKKERFSLILESASTNQTSMYLCASSARAVNIQYFGAGTRLSVL.

The V and J genes are TRBV2 and TRBJ1-1; D ambiguous. Germline CDR1 is SNHLY and CDR2 is FYNNEI. CDR3 length equals 14 residues. V was cut by 8 bases and J by 1 base, with 14 bases left in between. The CDR3 is CASLLLLGNTEAFF. Written as DNA, the CDR3 is TGTGCCAGCCTCCTTTTATTGGGGAACACTGAAGCTTTCTTT.

A word on this clone: Different DNA sequences within this sample yield the same CDR3. The chain links TRBV7-3 to TRBJ2-3, with D perhaps TRBD2 (5 bases). CDR3 length: 16 amino acids. Trimming cost V 2 bases and J 1 base, with 13 bases left between them. Germline CDR1 is SGHTA and CDR2 is FQGTGA. CDR3 DNA: TGTGCCAGCAGCTTATTCGGCGGAGGCGGCACAGATACGCAGTATTTT. Translating gives CASSLFGGGGTDTQYF.

The V and J genes are TRBV5-8 and TRBJ2-7, with TRBD2 as a possible D gene (7 bases). Germline loops: CDR1 SGHTS, CDR2 YDEGEE. The CDR3 loop spans 15 amino acids. The V end was cut by 4 bases, the J end by 2 bases, with 16 bases between. The CDR3 loop reads CASSRDGGGAYEQYF. DNA of the CDR3: TGTGCCAGCAGCCGCGATGGAGGGGGGGCCTACGAGCAGTACTTC.

CDR3 sequence: CASSSPTGGLGETQYF. CDR3 coding DNA: TGTGCCAGCAGCTCGCCTACAGGGGGCCTCGGGGAGACCCAGTACTTC. This rearrangement joins TRBV7-2 to TRBJ2-5; 9 bases align to TRBD1. V trimming: 4 bases; J trimming: 5 bases; junction bases outside the gene matches: 11. CDR1 is SGHTA, CDR2 FQGNSA, per germline. The CDR3 spans 16 residues.

This chain uses TRBV28 with TRBJ2-2; no clear D gene. CDR3 length equals 16 residues. The germline gives CDR1 MDHEN, CDR2 SYDVKM. V was clipped by 4 bases and J by 8 bases, with 20 bases between them. CDR3 nucleotides: TGTGCCAGCAGTTCCCGTACCTGGGCCGGGCGGGGGGAGCTGTTTTTT. The encoded protein is CASSSRTWAGRGELFF.

The sample holds one count of this clone. The CDR3 region is CSGLGAAGEEKLFF. CDR3 DNA sequence: TGCAGTGGACTGGGGGCTGCTGGGGAAGAAAAACTGTTTTTT. This chain uses TRBV29-1 with TRBJ1-4; possibly TRBD1 for D (6 bases). This CDR3 is built from 14 residues. Germline loops: CDR1 SQVTM, CDR2 ANQGSEA.

This chain joins TRBV6-5 and TRBJ2-7; unclear D gene. The length of the CDR3 is 15 residues. The germline gives CDR1 MNHEY, CDR2 SVGAGI. The V and J ends lost 2 bases and 2 bases respectively, with 13 bases between them. The CDR3 DNA reads TGTGCCAGCAGTTACCATAGAAATCTGCCCTACGAGCAGTACTTC. Translated, it gives CASSYHRNLPYEQYF.

CDR3 DNA sequence: TGTGCCAGCAGCGTAGGGGACGGTAGCAATCAGCCCCAGCATTTT. Protein: CASSVGDGSNQPQHF. The V gene is TRBV9, the J gene TRBJ1-5; D possibly corresponds to TRBD1 (5 bases). This CDR3 is 15 amino acids long. V was pared by 0 bases and J by 0 bases, with 7 bases between. The germline gives CDR1 SGDLS, CDR2 YYNGEE.

The V and J genes are TRBV5-1 and TRBJ2-1; 13 bases map to TRBD2. Germline lookup yields CDR1 SGHRS and CDR2 YFSETQ. This CDR3 has 16 amino acids. The junction had 8 bases not matched to a gene; V was cut back by 4 bases and J by 7 bases. The CDR3 sequence: CASSPGLAGYYNEQFF. CDR3 in DNA: TGCGCCAGCAGCCCGGGACTAGCGGGATACTATAATGAGCAGTTCTTC.

The chain couples TRBV19 to TRBJ2-1, with a tentative D call TRBD1 (7 bases). The germline V and J ends were trimmed by 2 bases and 8 bases, with 16 bases remaining between them. CDR1 and CDR2 from the germline V gene are LNHDA and SQIVND (reference sequence). CDR3 size: 15 residues. CDR3 coding DNA: TGTGCCAGTAGTATACGGGCAGGGGGGCGCGATGAGCAGTTCTTC. It yields the protein CASSIRAGGRDEQFF. Together with reference TRBV19 and TRBJ2-1, the CDR3 gives the full variable domain: DGGITQSPKYLFRKEGQNVTLSCEQNLNHDAMYWYRQDPGQGLRLIYYSQIVNDFQKGDIAEGYSVSREKKESFPLTVTSAQKNPTAFYLCASSIRAGGRDEQFFGPGTRLTVL.

The rearrangement joins TRBV19 to TRBJ1-4; TRBD1 agrees at 9 bases. This CDR3 comprises 15 residues. Trimming cost V 4 bases and J 6 bases; bases outside gene matches: 6. The germline V gene encodes CDR1 LNHDA and CDR2 SQIVND (reference sequence). The CDR3 reads CASSRGDRGDEKLFF. The CDR3 DNA reads TGTGCCAGTAGTAGAGGAGACAGGGGGGATGAAAAACTGTTTTTT.

The gene calls are TRBV6-5 and TRBJ2-3; maybe TRBD2 (7 bases). V was shortened by 3 bases and J by 0 bases, with 13 bases between the two germline ends. The germline CDR1 and CDR2 sequences are MNHEY and SVGAGI. The CDR3 has 16 residues. CDR3 sequence: CASSYERGASTDTQYF. As DNA, the CDR3 is TGTGCCAGCAGTTATGAACGGGGGGCTAGCACAGATACGCAGTATTTT.

The chain uses TRBV28 and TRBJ1-2, with D tentatively TRBD1 (5 bases). The ends were cut back, 8 bases at V and 4 bases at J, with 17 bases in the middle. Germline CDR1 MDHEN, CDR2 SYDVKM. This CDR3 has 14 residues. The CDR3 DNA is TGTGCCAGCGACCAACGGACGGGACCCTATGGCTACACCTTC. This encodes CASDQRTGPYGYTF.

The gene calls are TRBV5-1 and TRBJ1-1; possibly TRBD1 for D (5 bases). V lost 0 bases to trimming and J lost 12 bases, with 15 bases between them. Germline CDR1 is SGHRS and CDR2 is YFSETQ. This CDR3 is built from 13 residues. CDR3 bases: TGCGCCAGCAGCTTGGCCCAGGGCGGTCTGTCTTTCTTT. Its protein product is CASSLAQGGLSFF. The complete variable domain, with remaining parts taken from reference TRBV5-1 and TRBJ1-1, reads KAGVTQTPRYLIKTRGQQVTLSCSPISGHRSVSWYQQTPGQGLQFLFEYFSETQRNKGNFPGRFSGRQFSNSRSEMNVSTLELGDSALYLCASSLAQGGLSFFGQGTRLTVV.

This clone was observed once. This chain joins TRBV4-1 and TRBJ2-7; tentative D call: TRBD2 (5 bases). V was trimmed by 4 bases and J by 4 bases, leaving 20 bases between them. The CDR3 totals 16 residues. Germline-derived CDR1 and CDR2 are MGHRA and YSYEKL. CDR3 residues: CASSPFYAGGFYEQYF. As DNA, the CDR3 is TGCGCCAGCAGCCCCTTTTACGCAGGAGGATTTTACGAGCAGTACTTC.

The chain couples TRBV7-2 to TRBJ1-2; D gene ambiguous. The germline V gene has CDR1 SGHTA and CDR2 FQGNSA. V lost 5 bases to trimming and J lost 4 bases, with 17 bases between them. This CDR3 is 15 amino acids long. In DNA form, the CDR3 reads TGTGCCAGCAGCCCCGGAGTTACTACTATCTATGGCTACACCTTC. It codes for CASSPGVTTIYGYTF.

The table lists this clone with a count of one. The gene calls are TRBV6-5 and TRBJ2-7; the match to TRBD1 covers 9 bases. Germline V CDR1 and CDR2: MNHEY, SVGAGI. This CDR3 spans 16 amino acids. The ends lost 4 bases at V and 5 bases at J; junction bases unmatched: 12. The chain's CDR3 is CASSSTPQGARHEQYF. CDR3 DNA sequence: TGTGCCAGCAGTTCGACGCCACAGGGGGCGCGCCACGAGCAGTACTTC.

The chain uses TRBV29-1 and TRBJ1-2; D unresolved. Trimming removed 7 bases from V and 3 bases from J, with 18 bases in between. The V gene's germline CDR1 is SQVTM and CDR2 ANQGSEA. The CDR3 length is 14 residues. DNA for the CDR3: TGCAGCGCCCCGAGGAACGGCAGAGACTATGGCTACACCTTC. Its translation is CSAPRNGRDYGYTF.

The chain employs TRBV18 and TRBJ2-4; D may be TRBD2 (6 bases). The germline V gene has CDR1 KGHSH and CDR2 LQKENI. The V end lost 3 bases, the J end lost 8 bases, and 11 bases lay between the germline ends. This CDR3 spans 13 amino acids. CDR3 DNA: TGTGCCAGCTCACCGAGGGACTTGTACATTCAGTACTTC. It specifies CASSPRDLYIQYF.